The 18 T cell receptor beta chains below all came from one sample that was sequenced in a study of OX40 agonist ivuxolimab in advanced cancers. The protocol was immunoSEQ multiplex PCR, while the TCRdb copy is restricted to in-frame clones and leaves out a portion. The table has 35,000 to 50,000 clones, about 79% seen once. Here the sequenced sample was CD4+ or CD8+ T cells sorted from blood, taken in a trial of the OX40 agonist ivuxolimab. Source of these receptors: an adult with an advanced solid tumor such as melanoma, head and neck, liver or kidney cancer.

The CDR3 here is CASSLGGGVETQYF. CDR3 nucleotide sequence: TGTGCCAGCAGCTTAGGGGGGGGTGTGGAGACCCAGTACTTC. The chain employs TRBV7-8 and TRBJ2-5; the match to TRBD2 covers 7 bases. Germline assignment: CDR1 SGHVS and CDR2 FQNEAQ. V shed 1 base, J shed 5 bases, and the junction held 4 bases outside the gene matches. The CDR3 runs 14 residues. The full variable domain, its missing parts supplied by reference TRBV7-8 and TRBJ2-5, is GAGVSQSPRYKVAKRGQDVALRCDPISGHVSLFWYQQALGQGPEFLTYFQNEAQLDKSGLPSDRFFAERPEGSVSTLKIQRTQQEDSAVYLCASSLGGGVETQYFGPGTRLLVL.

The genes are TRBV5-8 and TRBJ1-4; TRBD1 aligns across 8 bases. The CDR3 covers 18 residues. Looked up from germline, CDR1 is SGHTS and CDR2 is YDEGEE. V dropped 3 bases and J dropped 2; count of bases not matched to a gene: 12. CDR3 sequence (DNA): TGTGCCAGCAGCTCACGCCCTCGGACAGGGTGGACTAATGAAAAACTGTTTTTT. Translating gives CASSSRPRTGWTNEKLFF.

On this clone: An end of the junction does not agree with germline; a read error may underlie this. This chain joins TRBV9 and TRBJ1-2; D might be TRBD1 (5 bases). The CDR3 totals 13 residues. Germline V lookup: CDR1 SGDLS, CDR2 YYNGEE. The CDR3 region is CASSADTNYGYTF. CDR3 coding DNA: TGTGCCAGCAGCGCGGACACTAATTATGGCTACACCTTC.

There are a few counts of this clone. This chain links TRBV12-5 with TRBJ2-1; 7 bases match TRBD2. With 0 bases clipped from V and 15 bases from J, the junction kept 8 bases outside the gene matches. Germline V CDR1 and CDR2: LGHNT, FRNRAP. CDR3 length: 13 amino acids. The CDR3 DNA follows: TGTGCTAGTGGTTTGGTAGGGTGGACTAGGCCGTTCTTC. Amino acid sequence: CASGLVGWTRPFF.

The CDR3 DNA reads TGTGCCAGCAGCGTAGGGCAGTCGGCAGATACGCAGTATTTT. It codes for CASSVGQSADTQYF. The rearrangement uses TRBV9 and TRBJ2-3; D unresolved. The CDR3 runs to 14 residues. In germline, CDR1 is SGDLS, CDR2 YYNGEE. V lost 0 bases and J lost 4, with 9 bases in between.

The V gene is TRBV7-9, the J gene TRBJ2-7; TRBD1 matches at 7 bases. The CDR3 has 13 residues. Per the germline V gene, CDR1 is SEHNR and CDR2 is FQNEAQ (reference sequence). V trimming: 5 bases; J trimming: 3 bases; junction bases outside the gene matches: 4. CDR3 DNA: TGTGCCAGCAGCCACCGGGACAGCTACGAGCAGTACTTC. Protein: CASSHRDSYEQYF. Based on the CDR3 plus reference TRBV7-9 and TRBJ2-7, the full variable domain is DTGVSQNPRHKITKRGQNVTFRCDPISEHNRLYWYRQTLGQGPEFLTYFQNEAQLEKSRLLSDRFSAERPKGSFSTLEIQRTEQGDSAMYLCASSHRDSYEQYFGPGTRLTVT.

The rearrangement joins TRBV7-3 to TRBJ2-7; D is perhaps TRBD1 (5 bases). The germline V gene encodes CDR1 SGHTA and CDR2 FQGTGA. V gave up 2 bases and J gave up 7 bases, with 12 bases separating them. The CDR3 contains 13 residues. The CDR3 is CASSLDSLGEQYF. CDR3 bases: TGTGCCAGCAGCTTAGACAGCCTAGGGGAGCAGTACTTC.

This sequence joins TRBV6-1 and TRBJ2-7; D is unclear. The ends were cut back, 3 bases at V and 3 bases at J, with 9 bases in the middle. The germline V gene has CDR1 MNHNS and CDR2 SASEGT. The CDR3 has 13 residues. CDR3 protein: CASSEAFLYEQYF. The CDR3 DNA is TGTGCCAGCAGTGAGGCGTTTCTCTACGAGCAGTACTTC.

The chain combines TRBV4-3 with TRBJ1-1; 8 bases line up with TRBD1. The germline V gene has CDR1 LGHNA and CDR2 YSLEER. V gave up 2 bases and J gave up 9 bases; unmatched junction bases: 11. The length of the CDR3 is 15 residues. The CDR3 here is CASSQYGTGAFQAFF. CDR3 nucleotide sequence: TGCGCCAGCAGCCAATACGGGACAGGAGCATTCCAAGCTTTCTTT.

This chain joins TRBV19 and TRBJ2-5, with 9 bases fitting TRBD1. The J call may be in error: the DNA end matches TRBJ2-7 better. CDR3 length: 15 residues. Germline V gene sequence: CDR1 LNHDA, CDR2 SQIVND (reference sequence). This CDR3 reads CASTYSRDRVHEQYF. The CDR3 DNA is TGTGCCAGTACCTATAGCCGGGACAGGGTCCACGAGCAGTACTTC.

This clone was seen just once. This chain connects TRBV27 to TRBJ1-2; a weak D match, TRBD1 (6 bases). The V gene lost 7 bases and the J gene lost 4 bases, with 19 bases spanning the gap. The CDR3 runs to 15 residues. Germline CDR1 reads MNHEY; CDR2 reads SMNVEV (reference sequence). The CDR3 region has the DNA TGTGCCAGCAAGTATACCGGACAGTTCGTCTATGGCTACACCTTC. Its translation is CASKYTGQFVYGYTF.

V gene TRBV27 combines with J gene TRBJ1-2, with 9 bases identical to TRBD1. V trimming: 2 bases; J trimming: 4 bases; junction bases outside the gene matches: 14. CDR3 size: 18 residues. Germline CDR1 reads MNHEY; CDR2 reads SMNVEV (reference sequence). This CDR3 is CASSLGLPHRGLGYGYTF. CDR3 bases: TGTGCCAGCAGTTTAGGGCTCCCCCACAGGGGGCTGGGCTATGGCTACACCTTC.

The CDR3 reads CASSIGRGIYEQYF. As DNA, the CDR3 is TGTGCCAGTAGTATAGGTCGGGGGATCTACGAGCAGTACTTC. The J gene is TRBJ2-7, the V gene TRBV19; a weak D match, TRBD2 (6 bases). V gave up 1 base and J gave up 3 bases, with 10 bases separating them. Germline V CDR1 and CDR2: LNHDA, SQIVND (reference sequence). CDR3 size: 14 residues.

The CDR3 region is CASRSRGGYTF. CDR3 sequence (DNA): TGTGCCAGTAGGTCGAGAGGTGGCTACACCTTC. The chain recombines TRBV19 with TRBJ1-2; D is unclear. V was cut by 6 bases and J by 7 bases, with 9 bases left in between. Germline V lookup: CDR1 LNHDA, CDR2 SQIVND (reference sequence). The CDR3 loop spans 11 amino acids.

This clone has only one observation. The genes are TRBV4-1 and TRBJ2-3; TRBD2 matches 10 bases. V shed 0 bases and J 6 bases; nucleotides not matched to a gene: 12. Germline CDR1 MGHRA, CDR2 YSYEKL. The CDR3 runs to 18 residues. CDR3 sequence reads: CASSQDLMLAGAGDTQYF. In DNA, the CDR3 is TGCGCCAGCAGCCAAGATCTTATGCTAGCGGGAGCGGGGGATACGCAGTATTTT.

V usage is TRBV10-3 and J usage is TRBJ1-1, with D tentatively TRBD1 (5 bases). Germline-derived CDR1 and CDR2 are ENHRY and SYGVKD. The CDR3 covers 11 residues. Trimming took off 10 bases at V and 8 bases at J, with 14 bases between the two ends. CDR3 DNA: TGTGCCACTCATGGGGGTTGGGAAGCTTTCTTT. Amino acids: CATHGGWEAFF.

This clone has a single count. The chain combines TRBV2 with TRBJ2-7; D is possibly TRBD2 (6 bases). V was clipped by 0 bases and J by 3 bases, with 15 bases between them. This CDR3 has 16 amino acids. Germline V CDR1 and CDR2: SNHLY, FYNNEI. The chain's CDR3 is CASSEARDLPVYEQYF. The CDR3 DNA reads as TGTGCCAGCAGTGAAGCGCGGGACCTGCCAGTCTACGAGCAGTACTTC.

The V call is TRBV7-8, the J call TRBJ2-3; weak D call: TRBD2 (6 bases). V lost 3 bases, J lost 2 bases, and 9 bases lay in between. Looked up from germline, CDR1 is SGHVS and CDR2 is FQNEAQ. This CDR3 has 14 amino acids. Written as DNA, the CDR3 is TGTGCCAGCAGCTTGTGGACTACCACAGATACGCAGTATTTT. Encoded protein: CASSLWTTTDTQYF.